These 12 T cell receptor beta chains were all obtained from the same sample, sequenced in a study of Tregs in tolerant kidney transplant recipients. The data were produced by immunoSEQ multiplex PCR, yet TCRdb's version contains in-frame clones alone and is incomplete. The profile shows around 77,000 clones, approximately 98% of them singletons. Here the sequenced sample was CD4+ T cells from blood, taken before the transplant. These receptor sequences come from a human donor who received a combined kidney and bone marrow transplant.

The genes are TRBV4-3 and TRBJ2-5, with 12 nucleotides matching TRBD2. This CDR3 has 16 residues. The V gene's germline CDR1 is LGHNA and CDR2 YSLEER. J was trimmed by 5 bases and V by 1 base; bases with no gene match: 5. The CDR3 region has the DNA TGCGCCAGCAGCCAAGGACTAGCGGGAGCGGGGGAGACCCAGTACTTC. It is translated as CASSQGLAGAGETQYF.

This chain joins TRBV29-1 and TRBJ2-4, with 7 bases lining up with TRBD1. V trimming: 7 bases; J trimming: 3 bases; junction bases outside the gene matches: 9. The length of the CDR3 is 14 residues. From germline, CDR1 is SQVTM and CDR2 ANQGSEA. The CDR3 DNA sequence: TGCAGCGCTCGGGACAGTTGGATCAAAAACATTCAGTACTTC. It encodes CSARDSWIKNIQYF.

The chain links TRBV14 to TRBJ1-4; D is ambiguous. Between the trimmed V and J ends, which lost 1 base and 7 bases, there was a span of 13 bases. Looked up from germline, CDR1 is SGHDN and CDR2 is FVKESK. This CDR3 has 15 residues. The CDR3 DNA follows: TGTGCCAGCAGCCAAGTGCGGGGTCTAGGTGAAAAACTGTTTTTT. Amino acid sequence: CASSQVRGLGEKLFF.

V gene TRBV2 combines with J gene TRBJ2-5; 11 positions match TRBD2. J gave up 3 bases and V 6 bases, and 9 bases lay outside the gene matches. CDR1 is SNHLY and CDR2 is FYNNEI in the germline V gene. The length of the CDR3 is 16 residues. CDR3 nucleotide sequence: TGTGCCAGCAGGATAGCGGGAGGGCCACGAGAAGAGACCCAGTACTTC. Translation gives CASRIAGGPREETQYF. The whole variable domain, filled in from reference TRBV2 and TRBJ2-5, reads EPEVTQTPSHQVTQMGQEVILRCVPISNHLYFYWYRQILGQKVEFLVSFYNNEISEKSEIFDDQFSVERPDGSNFTLKIRSTKLEDSAMYFCASRIAGGPREETQYFGPGTRLLVL.

This chain joins TRBV7-3 and TRBJ2-3, with TRBD2 matching over 15 bases. CDR1 is SGHTA, CDR2 FQGTGA, per germline. Trimming cost V 4 bases and J 0 bases; bases outside gene matches: 2. The CDR3 runs 17 residues. CDR3 amino acids: CASSSGLAGGSTDTQYF. The CDR3 DNA is TGTGCCAGCAGCTCGGGACTAGCGGGGGGTAGCACAGATACGCAGTATTTT.

The chain carries TRBV7-2 and TRBJ2-7; a weak D match, TRBD1 (5 bases). The CDR3 loop spans 14 amino acids. V lost 2 bases and J lost 2, with 10 bases in between. The germline CDR1 and CDR2 sequences are SGHTA and FQGNSA. CDR3 region: CASSLRTYPYEQYF. The DNA for the CDR3 is TGTGCCAGCAGCTTAAGGACATATCCCTACGAGCAGTACTTC.

CDR3 DNA: TGTGCCAGCAGCTTGCCTGGGGGCTTAGGCGATGGCTACACCTTC. It translates to CASSLPGGLGDGYTF. The chain carries TRBV5-4 and TRBJ1-2, with D possibly being TRBD1 (6 bases). This CDR3 has 15 amino acids. Germline V gene data show CDR1 as SGHNT and CDR2 as YYREEE (reference sequence). V was shortened by 1 base and J by 6 bases, with 16 bases between the two germline ends.

Here the CDR3 reads CASSALFDSTYTDTQYF. CDR3 coding DNA: TGTGCCAGCAGTGCCTTGTTCGACTCCACGTACACAGATACGCAGTATTTT. This chain links TRBV2 with TRBJ2-3; D gene unclear. The germline V gene encodes CDR1 SNHLY and CDR2 FYNNEI. Trimming pared 4 bases from V and 2 bases from J, leaving 19 bases between. The CDR3 consists of 17 residues.

This chain links TRBV7-2 with TRBJ2-7; D is possibly TRBD2 (6 bases). The ends were cut back, 2 bases at V and 3 bases at J, with 14 bases in the middle. This CDR3 region has 15 residues. Germline CDR1 is SGHTA and CDR2 is FQGNSA. The CDR3 reads CASSLISGINYEQYF. CDR3 sequence (DNA): TGTGCCAGCAGCTTAATTAGCGGTATTAACTACGAGCAGTACTTC.

The chain couples TRBV4-3 to TRBJ2-1; 13 positions agree with TRBD2. The V gene's germline CDR1 is LGHNA and CDR2 YSLEER. CDR3 size: 19 residues. With 4 bases clipped from V and 9 bases from J, the junction kept 18 bases outside the gene matches. CDR3 coding DNA: TGCGCCAGCAGCCCCCTGAGTTTGGTCACTAGCGGGGGGGCCTTTGAGCAGTTCTTC. Translated, it gives CASSPLSLVTSGGAFEQFF.

The chain recombines TRBV7-2 with TRBJ2-3; 13 nucleotides match TRBD2. CDR1 SGHTA and CDR2 FQGNSA come from the germline V gene. This CDR3 region has 18 residues. Trimming removed 1 base from V and 3 bases from J; junction bases left unmatched: 7. The CDR3 is CASSLGVGLAGATDTQYF. The DNA for the CDR3 is TGTGCCAGCAGCTTAGGGGTTGGACTAGCGGGAGCAACAGATACGCAGTATTTT.

This clone has just one count. This sequence joins TRBV11-2 and TRBJ2-7, with D possibly being TRBD1 (7 bases). The ends were cut back, 4 bases at V and 4 bases at J, with 17 bases in the middle. The CDR3 contains 15 residues. Germline assignment: CDR1 SGHAT and CDR2 FQNNGV. The CDR3 spells CASSSRGEGLYEQYF. The CDR3, as DNA: TGTGCCAGCAGCTCCAGGGGGGAAGGTCTATACGAGCAGTACTTC.